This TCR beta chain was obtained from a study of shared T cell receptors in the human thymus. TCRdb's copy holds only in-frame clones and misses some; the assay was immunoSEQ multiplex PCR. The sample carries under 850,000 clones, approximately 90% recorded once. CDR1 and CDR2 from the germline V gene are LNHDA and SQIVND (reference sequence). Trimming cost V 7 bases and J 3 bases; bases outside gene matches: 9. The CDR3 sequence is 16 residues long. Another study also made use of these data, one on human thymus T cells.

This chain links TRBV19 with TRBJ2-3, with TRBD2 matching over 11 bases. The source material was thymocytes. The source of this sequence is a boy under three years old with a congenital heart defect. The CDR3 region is CASNSTGTSGTDTQYF. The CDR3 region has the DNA TGTGCCAGTAACTCCACCGGGACTAGCGGAACAGATACGCAGTATTTT.